The next 32 T cell receptor beta chains were all read from a single sample in a study of T cell changes during pregnancy in multiple sclerosis. Repertoires were generated with immunoSEQ multiplex PCR, while TCRdb's copy carries only in-frame clones and drops some. The data show fewer than 90,000 clones, approximately 92% seen once. The sequences come from peripheral blood, collected in the first trimester of pregnancy. The receptors come from a female donor with multiple sclerosis, enrolled in a pregnancy study.

This chain uses TRBV7-9 with TRBJ1-1; 7 bases are a match to TRBD1. CDR1 SEHNR and CDR2 FQNEAQ come from the germline V gene (reference sequence). V trimming: 6 bases; J trimming: 2 bases; junction bases outside the gene matches: 9. This CDR3 comprises 15 residues. DNA of the CDR3: TGTGCCAGCAGTCCCGACACAGGGGTCAACACTGAAGCTTTCTTT. As protein: CASSPDTGVNTEAFF.

V gene TRBV27 combines with J gene TRBJ2-3, with 8 bases aligning to TRBD1. CDR1 and CDR2 from the germline V gene are MNHEY and SMNVEV (reference sequence). The CDR3 is made up of 17 amino acids. The V and J ends lost 2 bases and 0 bases, in that order; junction bases with no gene match: 7. For the CDR3, the DNA is TGTGCCAGCAGTTTACAGGGGGCCGAACTTAGCACAGATACGCAGTATTTT. Amino acids: CASSLQGAELSTDTQYF.

The chain links TRBV13 to TRBJ2-3; D possibly corresponds to TRBD1 (5 bases). Trimming stripped 1 base from V and 4 bases from J, with 12 bases between. The CDR3 sequence is 15 residues long. Germline V gene data show CDR1 as PRHDT and CDR2 as FYEKMQ (reference sequence). The CDR3 region has the DNA TGTGCCAGCAGCTTAGATGGCACAGGCCCAGATACGCAGTATTTT. The encoded protein is CASSLDGTGPDTQYF.

V is TRBV7-2 and J is TRBJ2-1; D might be TRBD1 (5 bases). CDR1 SGHTA and CDR2 FQGNSA come from the germline V gene. Deletions cut 1 base from V and 9 bases from J, with 13 bases between. The CDR3 extends over 14 amino acids. CDR3: CASSLEMGRGEQFF. In nucleotides, the CDR3 is TGTGCCAGCAGCTTAGAAATGGGTAGGGGTGAGCAGTTCTTC. The variable domain in full, completed from reference TRBV7-2 and TRBJ2-1, reads GAGVSQSPSNKVTEKGKDVELRCDPISGHTALYWYRQSLGQGLEFLIYFQGNSAPDKSGLPSDRFSAERTGGSVSTLTIQRTQQEDSAVYLCASSLEMGRGEQFFGPGTRLTVL.

The chain carries TRBV19 and TRBJ1-2; 8 nucleotides align to TRBD1. Germline V gene data show CDR1 as LNHDA and CDR2 as SQIVND (reference sequence). With V trimmed by 3 bases and J by 7 bases, 4 bases remained unmatched. This CDR3 region has 13 residues. The CDR3 reads CASSIPGGLGYTF. In DNA, the CDR3 is TGTGCCAGTAGTATCCCAGGGGGCCTTGGCTACACCTTC.

V usage is TRBV11-2 and J usage is TRBJ2-4, with 7 bases matching TRBD1. Germline-derived CDR1 and CDR2 are SGHAT and FQNNGV. With V trimmed by 5 bases and J by 12 bases, 7 bases remained unmatched. There are 12 residues in the CDR3. For the CDR3, the DNA is TGTGCCAGCAGCGCCCACAGGGGCCGTCAGTACTTC. Its translation is CASSAHRGRQYF.

The chain uses TRBV6-1 and TRBJ1-2, with 8 bases aligning to TRBD1. CDR1 MNHNS and CDR2 SASEGT come from the germline V gene. J was trimmed by 4 bases and V by 3 bases; bases with no gene match: 13. CDR3 length equals 17 residues. The CDR3 nucleotides are TGTGCCAGCAGTGAGGGCGGACAGGGATTGAGTCTCTATGGCTACACCTTC. It yields the protein CASSEGGQGLSLYGYTF.

This clone was seen a single time. V gene TRBV10-3 combines with J gene TRBJ1-1, with D hard to call. Between the trimmed V and J ends, which lost 9 bases and 1 base, there was a span of 9 bases. The CDR3 runs to 12 residues. Germline CDR1 is ENHRY and CDR2 is SYGVKD. Here the CDR3 reads CAMGRENTEAFF. CDR3 in DNA: TGTGCCATGGGGAGGGAGAACACTGAAGCTTTCTTT.

The rearrangement links TRBV18 to TRBJ1-2; tentative D call: TRBD1 (5 bases). The germline CDR1 and CDR2 sequences are KGHSH and LQKENI. V was clipped by 3 bases and J by 7 bases, with 12 bases between them. CDR3 size: 13 residues. Written as DNA, the CDR3 is TGTGCCAGCTCACCGGGGCTCCCCCGTGGCTACACCTTC. Its protein is CASSPGLPRGYTF.

J is TRBJ1-1 and V is TRBV5-1, with a possible D match to TRBD1 (5 bases). Trimming cost V 3 bases and J 0 bases, with 12 bases left between them. CDR3 size: 15 residues. CDR1 and CDR2 (germline): SGHRS, YFSETQ. CDR3 in amino acids: CASSSTGLMNTEAFF. For the CDR3, the DNA is TGCGCCAGCAGCTCCACGGGACTGATGAACACTGAAGCTTTCTTT.

This clone showed up just once. The chain uses TRBV11-2 and TRBJ1-2, with a possible D match to TRBD1 (5 bases). This CDR3 contains 15 residues. The germline CDR1 and CDR2 sequences are SGHAT and FQNNGV. Trimming left V 1 base short and J 5 bases short, with 14 bases between. CDR3 residues: CASSLGTSPAYGYTF. CDR3 in DNA: TGTGCCAGCAGCTTAGGGACATCCCCTGCGTATGGCTACACCTTC.

This chain joins TRBV19 and TRBJ1-2; D gene uncertain. Trimming pared 3 bases from V and 3 bases from J, leaving 20 bases between. CDR3 length equals 17 residues. Germline CDR1 reads LNHDA; CDR2 reads SQIVND (reference sequence). CDR3 DNA: TGTGCCAGTAGTATGAAGGGCGGGAAGGAACGGGACTATGGCTACACCTTC. Its translation is CASSMKGGKERDYGYTF.

This clone showed up just once. The chain employs TRBV9 and TRBJ2-1; 7 nucleotides match TRBD2. This CDR3 spans 16 amino acids. V trimming: 0 bases; J trimming: 2 bases; junction bases outside the gene matches: 5. Germline values: CDR1 SGDLS, CDR2 YYNGEE. DNA of the CDR3: TGTGCCAGCAGCGTAGAGGCGGGAGTAACCTACAATGAGCAGTTCTTC. Translation gives CASSVEAGVTYNEQFF. Full variable domain (outside the CDR3, taken from reference TRBV9 and TRBJ2-1): DSGVTQTPKHLITATGQRVTLRCSPRSGDLSVYWYQQSLDQGLQFLIQYYNGEERAKGNILERFSAQQFPDLHSELNLSSLELGDSALYFCASSVEAGVTYNEQFFGPGTRLTVL.

The chain combines TRBV27 with TRBJ2-3; 7 nucleotides align to TRBD2. The V segment lost 2 bases and the J segment 6 bases; nucleotides outside the gene matches: 5. CDR3 length equals 14 residues. The V gene's germline CDR1 is MNHEY and CDR2 SMNVEV (reference sequence). The DNA for the CDR3 is TGTGCCAGCAGTTTACGGGGGAGGGTCGATACGCAGTATTTT. Translated: CASSLRGRVDTQYF.

The gene calls are TRBV28 and TRBJ2-2; D gene ambiguous. CDR1 MDHEN and CDR2 SYDVKM come from the germline V gene. The CDR3 covers 14 residues. Trimming stripped 7 bases from V and 3 bases from J, with 12 bases between. This chain's CDR3 is CASIRATHTGELFF. The CDR3 region has the DNA TGTGCCAGCATACGAGCGACTCACACCGGGGAGCTGTTTTTT.

The chain uses TRBV12-5 and TRBJ2-1; 11 nucleotides align to TRBD2. This CDR3 has 17 amino acids. With 3 bases clipped from V and 8 bases from J, the junction kept 12 bases outside the gene matches. CDR1 LGHNT and CDR2 FRNRAP come from the germline V gene. CDR3 sequence: CASGFAVPSGRYDEQFF. CDR3 nucleotides: TGTGCTAGTGGTTTCGCAGTTCCTAGCGGGAGGTATGATGAGCAGTTCTTC.

The rearrangement uses TRBV5-1 and TRBJ2-7; maybe TRBD2 (5 bases). The CDR3 extends over 14 amino acids. V gave up 0 bases and J gave up 4 bases, with 11 bases separating them. Germline assignment: CDR1 SGHRS and CDR2 YFSETQ. This CDR3 is CASSLDGERYEQYF. The CDR3 DNA is TGCGCCAGCAGCTTGGACGGGGAGAGATACGAGCAGTACTTC.

The chain has TRBV6-1 and TRBJ2-3; no definite D call. This CDR3 is 13 amino acids long. Germline CDR1 and CDR2: MNHNS and SASEGT. The V gene lost 1 base and the J gene lost 10 bases, with 12 bases spanning the gap. The CDR3 DNA sequence: TGTGCCAGCAGTGAAGTTCCTAGAGAACCGCAGTATTTT. Translated, it gives CASSEVPREPQYF.

This chain connects TRBV7-7 to TRBJ2-2; D is ambiguous. Trimming removed 2 bases from V and 0 bases from J, with 4 bases in between. Germline CDR1 reads SSHAT; CDR2 reads FNYEAQ (reference sequence). This CDR3 is 14 amino acids long. For the CDR3, the DNA is TGTGCCAGCAGCTTATTATCGAACACCGGGGAGCTGTTTTTT. This sequence encodes CASSLLSNTGELFF.

This clone occurred a few times. The rearrangement uses TRBV29-1 and TRBJ1-2; D uncertain. V lost 2 bases, J lost 6 bases, and 7 bases lay in between. CDR3 length: 11 residues. Germline values: CDR1 SQVTM, CDR2 ANQGSEA. CDR3 sequence (DNA): TGCAGCGTTGAACTAGTCGATGGCTACACCTTC. Encoded protein: CSVELVDGYTF.

The rearrangement joins TRBV7-9 to TRBJ2-7, with 9 positions matching TRBD2. CDR1 SEHNR and CDR2 FQNEAQ come from the germline V gene (reference sequence). The CDR3 extends over 18 amino acids. V shed 3 bases and J 2 bases; nucleotides not matched to a gene: 14. CDR3 sequence (DNA): TGTGCCAGCAGCTTCCCCGGGGGGGGGCTAGCGGGAACCTACGAGCAGTACTTC. It specifies CASSFPGGGLAGTYEQYF.

V is TRBV6-5 and J is TRBJ1-1, with TRBD1 as a possible D gene (6 bases). The germline CDR1 and CDR2 sequences are MNHEY and SVGAGI. Trimming cost V 7 bases and J 8 bases, with 11 bases left between them. The CDR3 spans 11 residues. In DNA, the CDR3 is TGTGCCAGCAAGTCCGGGACAGAAGCTTTCTTT. Its protein product is CASKSGTEAFF.

The chain has TRBV27 and TRBJ1-1, with 8 bases matching TRBD1. CDR3 length equals 14 residues. Unmatched junction bases numbered 5, after V lost 3 bases and J lost 5 bases. The germline gives CDR1 MNHEY, CDR2 SMNVEV (reference sequence). The CDR3 loop reads CASSFDRGVTEAFF. CDR3 nucleotide sequence: TGTGCCAGCAGTTTCGACAGGGGTGTAACTGAAGCTTTCTTT.

This chain connects TRBV5-1 to TRBJ2-7; 10 nucleotides agree with TRBD1. CDR3 size: 14 residues. Germline lookup yields CDR1 SGHRS and CDR2 YFSETQ. The V segment lost 4 bases and the J segment 1 base; nucleotides outside the gene matches: 2. The CDR3 region is CASSRTGGSYEQYF. CDR3 sequence (DNA): TGCGCCAGCAGCCGGACAGGGGGGTCCTACGAGCAGTACTTC.

The chain links TRBV27 to TRBJ1-1, with TRBD1 identical over 7 bases. The CDR3 length is 14 residues. The germline CDR1 and CDR2 sequences are MNHEY and SMNVEV (reference sequence). The J segment lost 3 bases and the V segment lost 3 bases, leaving 4 bases of the junction unmatched. CDR3 nucleotides: TGTGCCAGCAGTTTGGAGGGGACAGACACTGAAGCTTTCTTT. The encoded protein is CASSLEGTDTEAFF.

This chain uses TRBV7-2 with TRBJ2-4, with D tentatively TRBD1 (5 bases). Germline assignment: CDR1 SGHTA and CDR2 FQGNSA. Trimming cost V 2 bases and J 0 bases, with 8 bases left between them. The CDR3 totals 15 residues. In DNA, the CDR3 is TGTGCCAGCAGCTTACAGGGTCTAGCCAAAAACATTCAGTACTTC. This encodes CASSLQGLAKNIQYF.

J is TRBJ2-7 and V is TRBV15, with 7 positions matching TRBD1. CDR3 length equals 13 residues. V trimming: 3 bases; J trimming: 11 bases; junction bases outside the gene matches: 10. Germline V gives CDR1 LNHNV, CDR2 YYDKDF (reference sequence). The CDR3 region has the DNA TGTGCCACCAGCAGGGCAGCAGGGACAGTAGAGTACTTC. Protein sequence: CATSRAAGTVEYF.

J is TRBJ2-2 and V is TRBV5-4; D is ambiguous. The germline V and J ends were trimmed by 4 bases and 1 base, with 8 bases remaining between them. The length of the CDR3 is 14 residues. Germline loops: CDR1 SGHNT, CDR2 YYREEE (reference sequence). CDR3: CASSLEMNTGELFF. The CDR3 DNA reads TGTGCCAGCAGCCTCGAGATGAACACCGGGGAGCTGTTTTTT.

The J gene is TRBJ1-1, the V gene TRBV7-9; D possibly corresponds to TRBD1 (5 bases). There are 16 residues in the CDR3. With 6 bases removed from V and 4 bases from J, the gap between germline ends came to 21 bases. CDR1 and CDR2 from the germline V gene are SEHNR and FQNEAQ (reference sequence). CDR3 loop: CASSSSRDGRATEAFF. The CDR3 nucleotides are TGTGCCAGCAGTTCGAGCCGGGACGGGAGAGCCACTGAAGCTTTCTTT.

The V gene is TRBV10-3, the J gene TRBJ2-2; unclear D gene. The germline V gene encodes CDR1 ENHRY and CDR2 SYGVKD. The V end lost 3 bases, the J end lost 7 bases, and 9 bases lay between the germline ends. CDR3 length equals 13 residues. The CDR3 reads CAISEIEIGELFF. In DNA, the CDR3 is TGTGCCATCAGTGAAATCGAGATCGGGGAGCTGTTTTTT.

The CDR3 loop is CASSESWGVSYNEQFF. CDR3 in DNA: TGTGCCAGCAGTGAATCGTGGGGGGTCTCCTACAATGAGCAGTTCTTC. The gene calls are TRBV25-1 and TRBJ2-1, with D perhaps TRBD2 (6 bases). The CDR3 has 16 residues. In germline, CDR1 is MGHDK, CDR2 SYGVNS. Trimming removed 1 base at V and 0 bases at J, with 10 bases between.

The chain joins TRBV9 to TRBJ2-5, with 8 bases aligning to TRBD2. Germline loops: CDR1 SGDLS, CDR2 YYNGEE. Trimming cost V 3 bases and J 5 bases; bases outside gene matches: 15. This CDR3 comprises 17 residues. In DNA, the CDR3 is TGTGCCAGCAGCGACCCTCGGACTAGCCAGATACGGGAGACCCAGTACTTC. It encodes CASSDPRTSQIRETQYF.